The 25 T cell receptor beta chains in this list originate from one sample, sequenced in a study of T cell responses to AZD1222 COVID-19 vaccine. Some clones are missing from TCRdb's copy, which holds only in-frame ones; the method was immunoSEQ multiplex PCR. The sample includes 80,000 or so clones, 87% seen only once; the top ten take approximately 1.5%. Sequenced material: peripheral blood, taken on day 0 of AZD1222 vaccination. Source of these receptors: an adult in good health.

To note about this clone: A read error may produce the germline difference seen at one junction end. The sample carries other DNA sequences with the same CDR3. The chain couples TRBV10-1 to TRBJ2-7; D could derive from TRBD1 or TRBD2 (5 bases each). The CDR3 sequence is 10 residues long. Looked up from germline, CDR1 is WNHNN and CDR2 is SYGVQD (reference sequence). The CDR3 DNA reads TGCGCCAGCAGTGGGCAGGGAGCCTTCTTC. It translates to CASSGQGAFF.

The chain recombines TRBV19 with TRBJ2-2; 10 nucleotides agree with TRBD2. V gave up 7 bases and J gave up 7 bases; unmatched junction bases: 6. This CDR3 is built from 14 residues. Germline V lookup: CDR1 LNHDA, CDR2 SQIVND (reference sequence). The DNA for the CDR3 is TGTGCCAGTATTCTAGCGGGAGTCAGCGGGGAGCTGTTTTTT. Translating gives CASILAGVSGELFF.

In this sample, this clone turned up once. V is TRBV3-1 (or the pseudogene TRBV3-2) and J is TRBJ1-5; no reliable D call. The germline V gene encodes CDR1 LGHDT and CDR2 YNNKEL (reference sequence). V was pared by 6 bases and J by 0 bases, with 15 bases between. The CDR3 has 16 residues. The CDR3 loop is CASSPAGSYSNQPQHF. The CDR3 region has the DNA TGTGCCAGCAGTCCCGCGGGATCCTATAGCAATCAGCCCCAGCATTTT.

The J gene is TRBJ1-6, the V gene TRBV18, with 12 bases matching TRBD1. The V gene's germline CDR1 is KGHSH and CDR2 LQKENI. This CDR3 has 15 residues. V trimming: 3 bases; J trimming: 9 bases; junction bases outside the gene matches: 3. The CDR3 DNA reads TGTGCCAGCTCACCCGGGACAGGGGGCGGTTCACCCCTCCACTTT. Its protein product is CASSPGTGGGSPLHF.

This chain uses TRBV5-1 with TRBJ2-1; no clear D gene. The CDR3 covers 15 residues. With 0 bases removed from V and 0 bases from J, the gap between germline ends came to 7 bases. Germline lookup yields CDR1 SGHRS and CDR2 YFSETQ. The CDR3 here is CASSLDQSSYNEQFF. In DNA, the CDR3 is TGCGCCAGCAGCTTGGACCAGAGCTCCTACAATGAGCAGTTCTTC. The variable domain in full, with the rest retrieved from reference TRBV5-1 and TRBJ2-1, is KAGVTQTPRYLIKTRGQQVTLSCSPISGHRSVSWYQQTPGQGLQFLFEYFSETQRNKGNFPGRFSGRQFSNSRSEMNVSTLELGDSALYLCASSLDQSSYNEQFFGPGTRLTVL.

J is TRBJ2-4 and V is TRBV11-2, with D possibly TRBD1 on 6 matching bases. The CDR3 extends over 14 amino acids. Trimming cost V 7 bases and J 7 bases, with 17 bases left between them. Per the germline V gene, CDR1 is SGHAT and CDR2 is FQNNGV. The chain's CDR3 is CASTRPGQGNIQYF. As DNA, the CDR3 is TGTGCCAGCACCCGACCCGGGCAGGGGAACATTCAGTACTTC.

V and J are TRBV5-5 and TRBJ1-2; 7 bases agree with TRBD1. This CDR3 has 14 residues. The junction had 7 bases not matched to a gene; V was cut back by 4 bases and J by 4 bases. CDR1 is SGHKS and CDR2 is YYEKEE in the germline V gene (reference sequence). This CDR3 reads CASSPTGEGYGYTF. DNA of the CDR3: TGTGCCAGCAGCCCCACAGGGGAGGGCTATGGCTACACCTTC.

The chain has TRBV5-1 and TRBJ2-3, with unresolved D. Germline V lookup: CDR1 SGHRS, CDR2 YFSETQ. Trimming took 0 bases from V and 5 from J, leaving 16 bases between them. This CDR3 is built from 16 residues. CDR3 in amino acids: CASSLGVTQLGDTQYF. CDR3 sequence (DNA): TGCGCCAGCAGCTTGGGGGTGACCCAATTAGGAGATACGCAGTATTTT.

The genes are TRBV5-1 and TRBJ2-7; 8 bases match TRBD1. After removal of 3 bases from V and 4 bases from J, the junction contained 12 bases not matched to a gene. Germline V gene lookup returns CDR1 SGHRS and CDR2 YFSETQ. This CDR3 has 16 residues. This CDR3 reads CASSWVQGDRNYEQYF. The CDR3 nucleotides are TGCGCCAGCAGCTGGGTACAGGGGGACCGCAATTACGAGCAGTACTTC.

The V gene is TRBV30, the J gene TRBJ2-3; either TRBD1 or TRBD2 may supply D (7 bases each). Germline loops: CDR1 GTSNPN, CDR2 SVGIG (reference sequence). This CDR3 has 14 residues. Trimming stripped 0 bases from V and 6 bases from J, with 13 bases between. CDR3 nucleotides: TGTGCCTGGAGTGTGGAGGGAGGGGGCGATACGCAGTATTTT. Encoded protein: CAWSVEGGGDTQYF.

The chain uses TRBV28 and TRBJ1-1, with TRBD1 matching 7 bases. Unmatched junction bases numbered 14, after V lost 4 bases and J lost 0 bases. From germline, CDR1 is MDHEN and CDR2 SYDVKM. The CDR3 is 18 amino acids. The CDR3 reads CASSSSGGRGQMNTEAFF. The CDR3 nucleotides read TGTGCCAGCAGTTCGTCCGGGGGTCGGGGACAGATGAACACTGAAGCTTTCTTT. The entire variable domain, with the rest obtained from reference TRBV28 and TRBJ1-1, is as follows: DVKVTQSSRYLVKRTGEKVFLECVQDMDHENMFWYRQDPGLGLRLIYFSYDVKMKEKGDIPEGYSVSREKKERFSLILESASTNQTSMYLCASSSSGGRGQMNTEAFFGQGTRLTVV.

The chain is built from TRBV6-5 and TRBJ2-7, with TRBD2 as a possible D gene (5 bases). The V gene lost 10 bases and the J gene lost 3 bases, with 16 bases spanning the gap. CDR3 length equals 13 residues. Germline lookup yields CDR1 MNHEY and CDR2 SVGAGI. The CDR3: CAIQPGGRYEQYF. CDR3 bases: TGTGCCATTCAGCCTGGAGGTCGCTACGAGCAGTACTTC.

This chain links TRBV5-1 with TRBJ1-4, with 12 positions matching TRBD1. CDR3 size: 16 residues. V shed 7 bases and J 8 bases; nucleotides not matched to a gene: 12. The germline CDR1 and CDR2 sequences are SGHRS and YFSETQ. The CDR3 region has the DNA TGCGCCAGCTCCTCGGGACAGGGGGCGGTCGGGGAAAAACTGTTTTTT. Protein: CASSSGQGAVGEKLFF.

The CDR3 here is CASSEPPGQGAPTNEKLFF. In nucleotides, the CDR3 is TGCGCCAGCAGTGAGCCCCCGGGACAGGGAGCCCCAACTAATGAAAAACTGTTTTTT. This chain joins TRBV10-2 and TRBJ1-4, with 9 bases that match TRBD1. CDR3 length: 19 residues. The germline CDR1 and CDR2 sequences are WSHSY and SAAADI. J gave up 0 bases and V 2 bases, and 10 bases lay outside the gene matches.

The chain carries TRBV11-3 and TRBJ2-1; unclear D gene. Looked up from germline, CDR1 is SGHNT and CDR2 is YENEEA. Trimming shortened V by 5 bases and J by 5 bases, and 13 bases separated the two germline ends. There are 14 residues in the CDR3. The CDR3 sequence: CASSPRSPDNEQFF. DNA of the CDR3: TGTGCCAGCAGCCCCCGGTCCCCGGACAATGAGCAGTTCTTC.

The rearrangement uses TRBV5-6 and TRBJ2-1; no reliable D call. The CDR3 is 14 amino acids. Germline V gene sequence: CDR1 SGHDT, CDR2 YYEEEE. Trimming cost V 0 bases and J 4 bases, with 8 bases left between them. The CDR3 nucleotides are TGTGCCAGCAGCTTGGGTGTGATGTACAATGAGCAGTTCTTC. This codes for CASSLGVMYNEQFF. Full variable domain (outside the CDR3, taken from reference TRBV5-6 and TRBJ2-1): DAGVTQSPTHLIKTRGQQVTLRCSPKSGHDTVSWYQQALGQGPQFIFQYYEEEERQRGNFPDRFSGHQFPNYSSELNVNALLLGDSALYLCASSLGVMYNEQFFGPGTRLTVL.

The rearrangement joins TRBV7-2 to TRBJ2-3; D remains ambiguous. CDR1 and CDR2 from the germline V gene are SGHTA and FQGNSA. V lost 2 bases, J lost 8 bases, and 8 bases lay in between. The CDR3 is made up of 12 amino acids. The chain's CDR3 is CASSLLAPTQYF. The CDR3 bases are TGTGCCAGCAGCTTACTCGCGCCTACGCAGTATTTT.

This clone was counted once. This chain connects TRBV4-3 to TRBJ2-1, with 12 bases that match TRBD2. Germline V CDR1 and CDR2: LGHNA, YSLEER. This CDR3 contains 16 residues. Losses at the gene ends were 3 bases for V and 8 bases for J; bases not matched to a gene: 8. CDR3 sequence (DNA): TGCGCCAGCAGCCAGGACCTAGCGGGAGGGTGGTATGAGCAGTTCTTC. Its protein product is CASSQDLAGGWYEQFF.

The chain has TRBV29-1 and TRBJ1-1; D gene unclear. CDR1 is SQVTM, CDR2 ANQGSEA, per germline. The CDR3 contains 12 residues. Trimming stripped 6 bases from V and 0 bases from J, with 8 bases between. The DNA for the CDR3 is TGCAGCGTAGAGATTATGAACACTGAAGCTTTCTTT. It specifies CSVEIMNTEAFF.

Only a few counts were recorded for this clone. CDR3 sequence (DNA): TGTGCCAGCTCACCACAAGGTACCAGGGCGGTCTACGAGCAGTACTTC. This encodes CASSPQGTRAVYEQYF. V usage is TRBV18 and J usage is TRBJ2-7; maybe TRBD1 (5 bases). The CDR3 loop spans 16 amino acids. V was pared by 1 base and J by 3 bases, with 16 bases between. Germline V gene lookup returns CDR1 KGHSH and CDR2 LQKENI.

For the CDR3, the DNA is TGTGCCAGCAGCCAAGCTGGTGGGGCAGGCAGAAATCAGCCCCAGCATTTT. Translation gives CASSQAGGAGRNQPQHF. This rearrangement joins TRBV3-1 (or the pseudogene TRBV3-2) to TRBJ1-5, with a weak D call TRBD1 (5 bases). Looked up from germline, CDR1 is LGHDT and CDR2 is YNNKEL (reference sequence). The CDR3 is made up of 17 amino acids. The ends were cut back, 1 base at V and 4 bases at J, with 17 bases in the middle.

The chain has TRBV7-9 and TRBJ1-2; the match to TRBD1 covers 8 bases. The CDR3 totals 12 residues. Germline loops: CDR1 SEHNR, CDR2 FQNEAQ (reference sequence). J was trimmed by 5 bases and V by 5 bases; bases with no gene match: 1. CDR3 sequence (DNA): TGTGCCAGCAGCGGACAGGGATATGGCTACACCTTC. Encoded protein: CASSGQGYGYTF. The complete variable domain, with remaining parts taken from reference TRBV7-9 and TRBJ1-2, reads DTGVSQNPRHKITKRGQNVTFRCDPISEHNRLYWYRQTLGQGPEFLTYFQNEAQLEKSRLLSDRFSAERPKGSFSTLEIQRTEQGDSAMYLCASSGQGYGYTFGSGTRLTVV.

The J gene is TRBJ1-6, the V gene TRBV6-5; 9 nucleotides match TRBD1. This CDR3 spans 14 amino acids. The V and J ends lost 7 bases and 7 bases, in that order; junction bases with no gene match: 5. Germline V gene sequence: CDR1 MNHEY, CDR2 SVGAGI. The CDR3, as DNA: TGTGCCAGCACCGGGACAGGGAGGAATTCACCCCTCCACTTT. Protein product: CASTGTGRNSPLHF.

The CDR3 sequence: CASSLNRGPNTEAFF. The CDR3, as DNA: TGTGCCAGCAGCTTGAATCGGGGCCCGAACACTGAAGCTTTCTTT. The rearrangement links TRBV5-4 to TRBJ1-1; D possibly corresponds to TRBD1 (5 bases). The germline V gene has CDR1 SGHNT and CDR2 YYREEE (reference sequence). V dropped 1 base and J dropped 1 base, with 11 bases sitting between them. The CDR3 has 15 amino acids. Using reference TRBV5-4 and TRBJ1-1 for the parts outside the CDR3, the full variable domain is ETGVTQSPTHLIKTRGQQVTLRCSSQSGHNTVSWYQQALGQGPQFIFQYYREEENGRGNFPPRFSGLQFPNYSSELNVNALELDDSALYLCASSLNRGPNTEAFFGQGTRLTVV.

V and J are TRBV5-4 and TRBJ2-7; D is unclear. Trimming left V 2 bases short and J 0 bases short, with 6 bases between. Germline V CDR1 and CDR2: SGHNT, YYREEE (reference sequence). The CDR3 consists of 13 residues. Here the CDR3 reads CASSFIHSYEQYF. DNA of the CDR3: TGTGCCAGCAGCTTTATTCACTCCTACGAGCAGTACTTC.